The next 7 T cell receptor beta chains were all read from a single sample in a study of vaccination effects on CD4 cells after COVID-19. Sequencing used immunoSEQ multiplex PCR; TCRdb keeps in-frame clones, though not all of them. This sample carries about 41,000 clones, around 67% of them seen once, and the ten largest clones take 20% to 30%. Antigen specificity for these receptors is unknown. Before sequencing took place, the ViraFEST assay used viral peptide pools to expand antigen-specific CD4+ T cells. When around nine days of culture had elapsed, CD4+ T cells were isolated. Previously uninfected by SARS-CoV-2, the vaccine recipients also showed negative nucleocapsid antibodies. Sequenced here: CD4+ T cells from PBMCs cultured with HCoV-OC43 spike peptides, sampled before COVID-19 vaccination. Subset here: HCoV-OC43 spike overlapping peptide pool stimulation. These TCRs come from a human donor who received a COVID-19 vaccine.

The rearrangement uses TRBV2 and TRBJ2-5, with a possible D match to TRBD1 (8 bases). This CDR3 has 15 residues. From germline, CDR1 is SNHLY and CDR2 FYNNEI. The germline V and J ends were trimmed by 11 bases and 0 bases, with 19 bases remaining between them. CDR3 bases: TGTGCCGGCGGACAGGGAGGGGGGAACCAAGAGACCCAGTACTTC. Translation gives CAGGQGGGNQETQYF. Looking up the rest from reference TRBV2 and TRBJ2-5 gives the full variable domain: EPEVTQTPSHQVTQMGQEVILRCVPISNHLYFYWYRQILGQKVEFLVSFYNNEISEKSEIFDDQFSVERPDGSNFTLKIRSTKLEDSAMYFCAGGQGGGNQETQYFGPGTRLLVL.

The chain employs TRBV24-1 and TRBJ2-5; D perhaps matches TRBD2 (5 bases). V gave up 3 bases and J gave up 7 bases, with 14 bases separating them. The V gene's germline CDR1 is KGHDR and CDR2 SFDVKD. The CDR3 extends over 14 amino acids. CDR3 region: CATSDEGSWRTQYF. The CDR3 coding sequence is TGTGCCACCAGTGATGAGGGCTCATGGAGGACCCAGTACTTC.

The chain couples TRBV5-1 to TRBJ2-2, with 8 bases lining up with TRBD1. CDR1 and CDR2 from the germline V gene are SGHRS and YFSETQ. V lost 0 bases and J lost 9; bases outside the gene matches: 7. The CDR3 contains 15 residues. This chain's CDR3 is CASSLAGGQGRELFF. The CDR3 DNA reads TGCGCCAGCAGCTTGGCCGGCGGACAGGGAAGGGAGCTGTTTTTT.

The genes are TRBV5-6 and TRBJ1-6; no clear D. Trimming removed 1 base at V and 9 bases at J, with 8 bases between. Germline V gene data show CDR1 as SGHDT and CDR2 as YYEEEE. This CDR3 has 13 amino acids. The CDR3 nucleotides read TGTGCCAGCAGCTTGAGGGAATCTTCACCCCTCCACTTT. Encoded protein: CASSLRESSPLHF.

This clone was picked up a small number of times. V is TRBV2 and J is TRBJ1-1, with 8 bases aligning to TRBD1. Trimming at V came to 10 bases and at J to 4 bases, leaving 11 bases not matched to a gene. This CDR3 has 14 residues. Germline CDR1 reads SNHLY; CDR2 reads FYNNEI. The CDR3 DNA sequence: TGTGCCACCGAGACAGGGGCGAGGGCCACTGAAGCTTTCTTT. This sequence encodes CATETGARATEAFF.

V gene TRBV19 combines with J gene TRBJ2-7; perhaps TRBD1 as D (5 bases). The CDR3 consists of 11 residues. CDR1 and CDR2 from the germline V gene are LNHDA and SQIVND (reference sequence). Deletions cut 8 bases from V and 7 bases from J, with 12 bases between. CDR3 sequence (DNA): TGTGCCAGTGGACACTCACTTGAGCAGTACTTC. Its translation: CASGHSLEQYF.

This sequence joins TRBV5-8 and TRBJ1-6; D not resolved. The germline V gene has CDR1 SGHTS and CDR2 YDEGEE. CDR3 length equals 16 residues. Between the trimmed V and J ends, which lost 2 bases and 0 bases, there was a span of 9 bases. CDR3 DNA: TGTGCCAGCAGCTTTGCGGGGAGCTCCTATAATTCACCCCTCCACTTT. Its protein is CASSFAGSSYNSPLHF.